The present T cell receptor (beta chain) was sequenced within a study of T-cell memory formation after mild COVID-19. Using its own MiXCR run on the 5' RACE reads, TCRdb lists one record per CDR3 protein. The repertoire holds 350,000 or so distinct CDR3 sequences, with 10% to 15% as singletons. Germline V gene data show CDR1 as LGHNT and CDR2 as FRNRAP. The V end was cut by 1 base, the J end by 4 bases, with 5 bases between. The CDR3 contains 13 residues. This clonotype was picked up a small number of times. The specimen sequenced was PBMCs or a T cell subset sorted from them (not recorded which). The origin of this receptor is a man aged 18 to 29 who had mild COVID-19 (a few samples of this study predate the infection). Cell type and time point are not known. The chain has TRBV12-5 and TRBJ2-1; D remains ambiguous. CDR3 protein: CASGLGGYNEQFF. CDR3 coding DNA: TGTGCTAGTGGTTTGGGGGGATACAATGAGCAGTTCTTC. The variable domain in full, with the rest retrieved from reference TRBV12-5 and TRBJ2-1, is DARVTQTPRHKVTEMGQEVTMRCQPILGHNTVFWYRQTMMQGLELLAYFRNRAPLDDSGMPKDRFSAEMPDATLATLKIQPSEPRDSAVYFCASGLGGYNEQFFGPGTRLTVL.